What follows describes a single TCR beta chain. The source of the sample is a study of blood T cell repertoires in COVID-19. Background on the study: COVID-19 samples from acute and convalescent phases originated in the United States, Italy and Spain. The analysed material was cDNA or gDNA that came from T cells, B-cell-depleted T cells, or PBMCs.

In the original processing: Nucleated cell counts were estimated from reference gene primer amplification. The method was immunoSEQ multiplex PCR; TCRdb's version includes in-frame clones alone and lacks a portion of them. V, J and clone size are those of that table, while D and trimming were read from the DNA. The repertoire holds a few hundred thousand clones, with roughly 84% as singletons. There are 15 residues in the CDR3. Germline CDR1 and CDR2: SGHAT and FQNNGV. Trimming removed 0 bases at V and 0 bases at J, with 8 bases between. This receptor was taken from a man aged 50-59 years with active or convalescent COVID-19. The chain couples TRBV11-2 to TRBJ2-5; D not certain. Sequencing used peripheral blood. The CDR3 sequence: CASSLDPLYQETQYF. The CDR3 DNA follows: TGTGCCAGCAGCTTAGATCCCCTGTACCAAGAGACCCAGTACTTC.